This is a list of T cell receptor beta chains from one sample in a study of control samples from healthy donors and cancer patients. The repertoire was sequenced with immunoSEQ multiplex PCR; TCRdb's copy has only in-frame clones and lacks some. The table lists 180,000 or so clones, 93% of them singletons. Sequencing used blood. Receptors originate from a woman aged 55 to 70 in good health. Each CDR3 is given with its conserved first and last residue. The D gene is left open where the match is weak. Clone size appears in some rows only: once, few, many, or a class for an expanded clone.

>.|TRBV6-2/TRBV6-3|TRBJ2-5|.
CASSYLEGGARYETQYF
TGTGCCAGCAGTTACCTCGAAGGGGGTGCTCGCTATGAGACCCAGTACTTC
>.|TRBV19|TRBJ1-5|TRBD1
CASSIQGARQPQHF
TGTGCCAGTAGTATACAGGGGGCACGGCAGCCCCAGCATTTT
>once|TRBV2|TRBJ2-1|TRBD2
CASSYGRGGNNEQFF
TGTGCCAGCAGTTATGGGCGGGGGGGTAACAATGAGCAGTTCTTC
>once|TRBV7-9|TRBJ2-1|TRBD2
CASRYSGGPNEQFF
TGTGCCAGCAGATATTCGGGGGGGCCCAATGAGCAGTTCTTC
>.|TRBV5-1|TRBJ1-2|.
CASSPEYYGYTF
TGCGCCAGCAGCCCCGAGTACTATGGCTACACCTTC
>once|TRBV21-1|TRBJ1-6|.
CASSSVRDRNSPLHF
TGTGCCAGCAGCTCAGTCAGGGATCGTAATTCACCCCTCCACTTT
>.|TRBV7-9|TRBJ1-5|.
CASSPGDSPYQPQHF
TGTGCCAGCAGCCCGGGTGACAGTCCCTATCAGCCCCAGCATTTT
>.|TRBV2|TRBJ2-7|.
CASRRNAYEQYF
TGTGCCAGCAGGCGGAACGCCTACGAGCAGTACTTC
>.|TRBV5-6|TRBJ1-2|.
CASSPRGYGYTF
TGTGCCAGCAGCCCGAGGGGCTATGGCTACACCTTC
>few|TRBV7-9|TRBJ2-2|TRBD1
CASSDRGQGGTGELFF
TGTGCCAGCAGCGACCGAGGACAGGGGGGCACCGGGGAGCTGTTTTTT
>.|TRBV7-6|TRBJ2-5|.
CASSPGAWGRETQYF
TGTGCCAGCAGCCCGGGGGCCTGGGGACGGGAGACCCAGTACTTC
>once|TRBV5-1|TRBJ2-5|TRBD1
CASSVTQGASQETQYF
TGCGCCAGCAGCGTGACGCAGGGGGCATCCCAAGAGACCCAGTACTTC
>.|TRBV10-3|TRBJ1-2|TRBD1
CAISGLGQGDDGYTF
TGTGCCATCAGTGGACTGGGACAGGGTGATGATGGCTACACCTTC
>.|TRBV6-5|TRBJ1-2|.
CASKAQNYGYTF
TGTGCCAGCAAAGCACAAAACTATGGCTACACCTTC